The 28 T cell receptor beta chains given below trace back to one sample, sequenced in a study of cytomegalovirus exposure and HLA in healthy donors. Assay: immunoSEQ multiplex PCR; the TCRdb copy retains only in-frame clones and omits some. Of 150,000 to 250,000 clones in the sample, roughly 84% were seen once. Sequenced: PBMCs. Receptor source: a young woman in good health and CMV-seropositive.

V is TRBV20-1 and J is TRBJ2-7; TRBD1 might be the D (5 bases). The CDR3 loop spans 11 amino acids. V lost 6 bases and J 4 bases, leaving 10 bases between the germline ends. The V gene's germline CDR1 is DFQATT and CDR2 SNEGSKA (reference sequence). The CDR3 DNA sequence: TGCAGTGCGGGAACAGGTTACGAGCAGTACTTC. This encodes CSAGTGYEQYF.

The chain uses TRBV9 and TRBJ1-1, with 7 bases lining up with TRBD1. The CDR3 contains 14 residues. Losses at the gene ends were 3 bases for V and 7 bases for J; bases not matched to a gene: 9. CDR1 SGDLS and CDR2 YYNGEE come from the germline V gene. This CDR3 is CASSALPQGSEAFF. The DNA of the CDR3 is TGTGCCAGCAGCGCCCTTCCACAGGGGAGTGAAGCTTTCTTT.

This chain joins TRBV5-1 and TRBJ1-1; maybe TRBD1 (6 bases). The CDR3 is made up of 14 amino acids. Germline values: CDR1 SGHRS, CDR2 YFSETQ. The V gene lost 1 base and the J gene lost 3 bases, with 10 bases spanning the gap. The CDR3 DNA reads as TGCGCCAGCAGCTTGAGGGGGACGGACACTGAAGCTTTCTTT. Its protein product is CASSLRGTDTEAFF. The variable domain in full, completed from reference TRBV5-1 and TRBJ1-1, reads KAGVTQTPRYLIKTRGQQVTLSCSPISGHRSVSWYQQTPGQGLQFLFEYFSETQRNKGNFPGRFSGRQFSNSRSEMNVSTLELGDSALYLCASSLRGTDTEAFFGQGTRLTVV.

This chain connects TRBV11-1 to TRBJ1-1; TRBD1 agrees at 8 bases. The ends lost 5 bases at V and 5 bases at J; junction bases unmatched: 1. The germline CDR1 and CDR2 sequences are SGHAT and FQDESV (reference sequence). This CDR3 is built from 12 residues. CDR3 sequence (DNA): TGTGCCAGCAGCCGGGACAGGACTGAAGCTTTCTTT. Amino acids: CASSRDRTEAFF. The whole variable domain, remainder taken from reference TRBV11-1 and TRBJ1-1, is EAEVAQSPRYKITEKSQAVAFWCDPISGHATLYWYRQILGQGPELLVQFQDESVVDDSQLPKDRFSAERLKGVDSTLKIQPAELGDSAMYLCASSRDRTEAFFGQGTRLTVV.

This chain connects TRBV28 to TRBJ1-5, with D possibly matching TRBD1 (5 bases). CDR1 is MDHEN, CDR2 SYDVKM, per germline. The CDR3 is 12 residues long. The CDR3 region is CAAKGSNQPQHF. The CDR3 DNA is TGTGCTGCGAAGGGGAGCAATCAGCCCCAGCATTTT.

CDR3 loop: CASSGQYVGYTF. CDR3 in DNA: TGTGCCAGCAGTGGGCAGTACGTTGGCTACACCTTC. The chain carries TRBV28 and TRBJ1-2; D uncertain. The CDR3 extends over 12 amino acids. Germline lookup yields CDR1 MDHEN and CDR2 SYDVKM. The ends were cut back, 5 bases at V and 7 bases at J, with 11 bases in the middle.

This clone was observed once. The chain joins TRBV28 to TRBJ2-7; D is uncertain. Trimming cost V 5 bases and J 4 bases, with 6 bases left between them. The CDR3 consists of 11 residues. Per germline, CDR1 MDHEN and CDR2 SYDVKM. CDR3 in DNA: TGTGCCAGCAGTACCGAGTACGAGCAGTACTTC. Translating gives CASSTEYEQYF. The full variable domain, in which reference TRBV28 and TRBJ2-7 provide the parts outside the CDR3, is DVKVTQSSRYLVKRTGEKVFLECVQDMDHENMFWYRQDPGLGLRLIYFSYDVKMKEKGDIPEGYSVSREKKERFSLILESASTNQTSMYLCASSTEYEQYFGPGTRLTVT.

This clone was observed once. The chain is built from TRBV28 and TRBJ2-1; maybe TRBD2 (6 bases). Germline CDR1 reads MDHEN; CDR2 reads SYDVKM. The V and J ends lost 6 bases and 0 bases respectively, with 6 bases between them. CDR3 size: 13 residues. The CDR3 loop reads CASSGSSYNEQFF. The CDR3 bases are TGTGCCAGCAGCGGGAGCTCCTACAATGAGCAGTTCTTC. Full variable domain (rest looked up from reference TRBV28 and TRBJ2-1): DVKVTQSSRYLVKRTGEKVFLECVQDMDHENMFWYRQDPGLGLRLIYFSYDVKMKEKGDIPEGYSVSREKKERFSLILESASTNQTSMYLCASSGSSYNEQFFGPGTRLTVL.

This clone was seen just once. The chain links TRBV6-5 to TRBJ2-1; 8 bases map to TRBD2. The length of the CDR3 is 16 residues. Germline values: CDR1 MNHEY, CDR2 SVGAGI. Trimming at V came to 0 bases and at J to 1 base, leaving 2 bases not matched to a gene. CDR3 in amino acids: CASSYSREGSYNEQFF. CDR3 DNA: TGTGCCAGCAGTTACTCCCGGGAGGGATCCTACAATGAGCAGTTCTTC.

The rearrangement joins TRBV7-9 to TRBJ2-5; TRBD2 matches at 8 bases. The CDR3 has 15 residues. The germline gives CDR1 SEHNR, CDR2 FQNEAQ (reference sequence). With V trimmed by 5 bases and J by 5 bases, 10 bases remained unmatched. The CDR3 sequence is CASSPAAGGAETQYF. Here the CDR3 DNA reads TGTGCCAGCAGCCCGGCTGCGGGGGGCGCGGAGACCCAGTACTTC.

This CDR3 is CASSGPRGGQSSYEQYF. The DNA for the CDR3 is TGTGCCAGCAGCGGCCCAAGGGGGGGCCAATCCAGCTACGAGCAGTACTTC. The V and J genes are TRBV9 and TRBJ2-7; a weak D match, TRBD2 (7 bases). This CDR3 has 17 residues. Deletions cut 3 bases from V and 3 bases from J, with 22 bases between. Germline V CDR1 and CDR2: SGDLS, YYNGEE.

This chain's CDR3 is CASSRTGRRQPQHF. The CDR3 coding sequence is TGTGCCAGCAGTCGGACAGGGAGGAGGCAGCCCCAGCATTTT. V gene TRBV28 combines with J gene TRBJ1-5; 8 nucleotides agree with TRBD1. The germline V gene has CDR1 MDHEN and CDR2 SYDVKM. This CDR3 has 14 amino acids. V shed 5 bases, J shed 7 bases, and the junction held 7 bases outside the gene matches. Using reference TRBV28 and TRBJ1-5 for the parts outside the CDR3, the full variable domain is DVKVTQSSRYLVKRTGEKVFLECVQDMDHENMFWYRQDPGLGLRLIYFSYDVKMKEKGDIPEGYSVSREKKERFSLILESASTNQTSMYLCASSRTGRRQPQHFGDGTRLSIL.

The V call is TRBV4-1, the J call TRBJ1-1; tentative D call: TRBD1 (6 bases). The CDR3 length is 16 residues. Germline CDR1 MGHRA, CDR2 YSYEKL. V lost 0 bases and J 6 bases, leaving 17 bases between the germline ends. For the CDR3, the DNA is TGCGCCAGCAGCCAAGAGCGCGTTTGGGACACACCTGAAGCTTTCTTT. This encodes CASSQERVWDTPEAFF.

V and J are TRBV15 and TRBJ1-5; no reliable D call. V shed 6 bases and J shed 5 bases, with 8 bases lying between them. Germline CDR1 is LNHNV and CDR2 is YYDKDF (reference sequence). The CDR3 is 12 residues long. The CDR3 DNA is TGTGCCACCAGTTTAATCGATCAGCCCCAGCATTTT. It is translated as CATSLIDQPQHF.

CDR3 residues: CATVRDQTTDTQYF. CDR3 in DNA: TGTGCCACTGTGCGGGACCAGACCACAGATACGCAGTATTTT. The V gene is TRBV15, the J gene TRBJ2-3, with D perhaps TRBD2 (6 bases). This CDR3 is 14 amino acids long. Germline loops: CDR1 LNHNV, CDR2 YYDKDF (reference sequence). Trimming pared 9 bases from V and 2 bases from J, leaving 15 bases between.

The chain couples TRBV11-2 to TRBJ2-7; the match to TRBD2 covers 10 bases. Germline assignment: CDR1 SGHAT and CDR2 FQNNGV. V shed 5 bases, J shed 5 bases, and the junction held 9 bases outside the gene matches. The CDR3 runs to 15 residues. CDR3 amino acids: CASSTGGAGGHEQYF. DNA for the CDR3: TGTGCCAGCAGCACCGGCGGAGCGGGAGGGCACGAGCAGTACTTC.

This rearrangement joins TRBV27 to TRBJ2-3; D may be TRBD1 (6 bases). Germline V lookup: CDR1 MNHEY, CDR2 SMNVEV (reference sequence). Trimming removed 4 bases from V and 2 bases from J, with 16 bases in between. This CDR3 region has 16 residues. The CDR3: CASSSRRTAYTDTQYF. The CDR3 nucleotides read TGTGCCAGCAGTTCCAGGCGGACAGCTTACACAGATACGCAGTATTTT.

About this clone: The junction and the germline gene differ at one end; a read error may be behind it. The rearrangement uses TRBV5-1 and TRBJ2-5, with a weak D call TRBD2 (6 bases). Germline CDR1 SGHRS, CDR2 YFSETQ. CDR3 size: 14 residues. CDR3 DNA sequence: TGTGCCAGCAGCCCTGGACTGGGGAGGTGGACCCAGTACTTC. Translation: CASSPGLGRWTQYF.

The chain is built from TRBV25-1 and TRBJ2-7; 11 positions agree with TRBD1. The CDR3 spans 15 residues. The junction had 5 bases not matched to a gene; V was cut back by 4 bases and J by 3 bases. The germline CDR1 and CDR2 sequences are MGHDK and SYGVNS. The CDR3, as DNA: TGTGCCAGCAGTGGCCGGGACAGGGGGATCTACGAGCAGTACTTC. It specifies CASSGRDRGIYEQYF.

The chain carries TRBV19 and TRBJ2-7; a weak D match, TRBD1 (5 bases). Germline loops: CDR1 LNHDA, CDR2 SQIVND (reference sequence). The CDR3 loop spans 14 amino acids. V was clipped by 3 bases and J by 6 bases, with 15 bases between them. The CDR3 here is CASSITSLRAEQYF. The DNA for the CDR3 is TGTGCCAGTAGTATTACTTCACTCAGGGCCGAGCAGTACTTC.

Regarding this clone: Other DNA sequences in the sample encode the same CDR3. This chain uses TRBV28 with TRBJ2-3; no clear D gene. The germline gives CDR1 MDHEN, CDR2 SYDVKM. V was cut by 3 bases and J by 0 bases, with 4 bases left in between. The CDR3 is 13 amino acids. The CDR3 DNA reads TGTGCCAGCAGTTTTTCGAGCACAGATACGCAGTATTTT. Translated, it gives CASSFSSTDTQYF.

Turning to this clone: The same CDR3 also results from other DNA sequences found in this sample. The CDR3 coding sequence is TGTGCCTGGAGCGGCGGTAACACTGAAGCTTTCTTT. It is translated as CAWSGGNTEAFF. This chain links TRBV30 with TRBJ1-1; D gene unclear. Germline loops: CDR1 GTSNPN, CDR2 SVGIG (reference sequence). The ends were cut back, 3 bases at V and 2 bases at J, with 7 bases in the middle. This CDR3 is 12 amino acids long.

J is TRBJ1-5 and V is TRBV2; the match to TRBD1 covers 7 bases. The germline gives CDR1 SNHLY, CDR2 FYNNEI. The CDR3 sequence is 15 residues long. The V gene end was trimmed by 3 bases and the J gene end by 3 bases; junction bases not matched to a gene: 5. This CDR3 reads CASSDDRDLNQPQHF. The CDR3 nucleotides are TGTGCCAGCAGTGACGACAGGGATCTCAATCAGCCCCAGCATTTT.

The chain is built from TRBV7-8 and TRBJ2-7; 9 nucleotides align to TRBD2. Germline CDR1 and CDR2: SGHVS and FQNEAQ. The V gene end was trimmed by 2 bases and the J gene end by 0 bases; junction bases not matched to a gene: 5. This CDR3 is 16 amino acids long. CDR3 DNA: TGTGCCAGCAGCTTAACGCGGGAGGGCCTCTCCTACGAGCAGTACTTC. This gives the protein CASSLTREGLSYEQYF. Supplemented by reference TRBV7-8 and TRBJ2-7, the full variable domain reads GAGVSQSPRYKVAKRGQDVALRCDPISGHVSLFWYQQALGQGPEFLTYFQNEAQLDKSGLPSDRFFAERPEGSVSTLKIQRTQQEDSAVYLCASSLTREGLSYEQYFGPGTRLTVT.

Here the CDR3 DNA reads TGTGCCAGCAGCCGCGGCCCGGGACTAGCGGGAGGGGTATCCTACGAGCAGTACTTC. This encodes CASSRGPGLAGGVSYEQYF. The rearrangement joins TRBV11-2 to TRBJ2-7; 16 positions agree with TRBD2. From germline, CDR1 is SGHAT and CDR2 FQNNGV. The CDR3 loop spans 19 amino acids. The J segment lost 1 base and the V segment lost 5 bases, leaving 11 bases of the junction unmatched.

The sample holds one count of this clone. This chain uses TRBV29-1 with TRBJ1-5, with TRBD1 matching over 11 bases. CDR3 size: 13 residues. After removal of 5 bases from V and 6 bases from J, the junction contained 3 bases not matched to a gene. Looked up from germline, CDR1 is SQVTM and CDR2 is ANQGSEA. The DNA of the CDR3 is TGCAGCGTTCCGGGACAGGGGGGTCAGCCCCAGCATTTT. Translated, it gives CSVPGQGGQPQHF.

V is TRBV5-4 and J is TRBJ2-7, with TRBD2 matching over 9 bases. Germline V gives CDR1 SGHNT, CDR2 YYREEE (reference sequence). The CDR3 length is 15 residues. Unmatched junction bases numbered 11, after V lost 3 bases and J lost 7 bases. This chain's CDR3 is CASSSPTSGGGEQYF. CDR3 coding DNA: TGTGCCAGCAGCTCACCGACTAGCGGAGGGGGGGAGCAGTACTTC. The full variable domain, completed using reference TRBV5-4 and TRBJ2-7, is ETGVTQSPTHLIKTRGQQVTLRCSSQSGHNTVSWYQQALGQGPQFIFQYYREEENGRGNFPPRFSGLQFPNYSSELNVNALELDDSALYLCASSSPTSGGGEQYFGPGTRLTVT.

CDR3 loop: CASSRSGIEAFF. CDR3 bases: TGCGCCAGCAGCCGGTCGGGGATTGAAGCTTTCTTT. The chain is built from TRBV5-1 and TRBJ1-1; D remains unclear. Trimming left V 4 bases short and J 7 bases short, with 11 bases between. Germline CDR1 and CDR2: SGHRS and YFSETQ. This CDR3 has 12 residues.